A single sample gave rise to the 19 T cell receptor beta chains below, sequenced in a study of T cells in localized non-small cell lung cancer. Repertoires were generated with immunoSEQ multiplex PCR, while TCRdb's copy carries only in-frame clones and drops some. The sample includes 40,000 to 60,000 clones, under 90% of them seen just once. The sequenced sample was peripheral blood mononuclear cells, obtained before any cancer treatment. The receptors were sampled from a man between 40 and 69 years old with stage III lung adenocarcinoma.

V usage is TRBV28 and J usage is TRBJ1-1, with a weak D call TRBD1 (6 bases). There are 15 residues in the CDR3. V was shortened by 3 bases and J by 3 bases, with 14 bases between the two germline ends. Germline CDR1 and CDR2: MDHEN and SYDVKM. The CDR3 region has the DNA TGTGCCAGCAGTTTTCGCGGGACATACCACACTGAAGCTTTCTTT. As protein: CASSFRGTYHTEAFF. Based on the CDR3 plus reference TRBV28 and TRBJ1-1, the full variable domain is DVKVTQSSRYLVKRTGEKVFLECVQDMDHENMFWYRQDPGLGLRLIYFSYDVKMKEKGDIPEGYSVSREKKERFSLILESASTNQTSMYLCASSFRGTYHTEAFFGQGTRLTVV.

This chain uses TRBV5-1 with TRBJ2-7; 7 positions match TRBD2. CDR1 is SGHRS, CDR2 YFSETQ, per germline. The CDR3 sequence is 15 residues long. The V segment lost 4 bases and the J segment 1 base; nucleotides outside the gene matches: 8. Here the CDR3 reads CASSQGAGDSYEQYF. The DNA of the CDR3 is TGCGCCAGCAGCCAAGGGGCGGGGGATTCCTACGAGCAGTACTTC. The complete variable domain, with remaining parts taken from reference TRBV5-1 and TRBJ2-7, reads KAGVTQTPRYLIKTRGQQVTLSCSPISGHRSVSWYQQTPGQGLQFLFEYFSETQRNKGNFPGRFSGRQFSNSRSEMNVSTLELGDSALYLCASSQGAGDSYEQYFGPGTRLTVT.

V and J are TRBV6-1 and TRBJ1-2, with a possible D match to TRBD1 (5 bases). Trimming left V 2 bases short and J 3 bases short, with 16 bases between. Germline-derived CDR1 and CDR2 are MNHNS and SASEGT. This CDR3 has 16 residues. This CDR3 reads CASSETVRAVYYGYTF. CDR3 in DNA: TGTGCCAGCAGTGAAACGGTCAGGGCGGTTTACTATGGCTACACCTTC.

This clone has only a few counts. The rearrangement links TRBV19 to TRBJ1-2; D is unresolved. The germline V and J ends were trimmed by 7 bases and 8 bases, with 20 bases remaining between them. The CDR3 contains 14 residues. Germline values: CDR1 LNHDA, CDR2 SQIVND (reference sequence). CDR3 sequence: CASTPSYGFYGYTF. In nucleotides, the CDR3 is TGTGCCAGTACCCCCTCGTACGGGTTTTACGGCTACACCTTC.

V is TRBV6-1 and J is TRBJ2-1; the match to TRBD1 covers 10 bases. CDR3 length equals 15 residues. Germline V gene lookup returns CDR1 MNHNS and CDR2 SASEGT. V was clipped by 3 bases and J by 4 bases; unmatched bases: 3. CDR3 nucleotide sequence: TGTGCCAGCAGTGAGCCGGGACAGGGGTACAATGAGCAGTTCTTC. Its translation is CASSEPGQGYNEQFF.

J is TRBJ1-3 and V is TRBV30, with 7 bases matching TRBD1. Germline lookup yields CDR1 GTSNPN and CDR2 SVGIG (reference sequence). The V and J ends lost 1 base and 4 bases, in that order; junction bases with no gene match: 7. The CDR3 length is 15 residues. In DNA, the CDR3 is TGTGCCTGGAGTGCTACAGGGGCACTCGGAAACACCATATATTTT. Protein sequence: CAWSATGALGNTIYF.

The chain recombines TRBV6-6 with TRBJ1-1, with no clear D. This CDR3 has 15 amino acids. Trimming removed 6 bases from V and 1 base from J, with 15 bases in between. Germline CDR1 MNHNY, CDR2 SVGAGI (reference sequence). The CDR3 spells CASRGSGSGNTEAFF. CDR3 nucleotides: TGTGCCAGCAGAGGTAGTGGTTCGGGGAACACTGAAGCTTTCTTT.

J is TRBJ2-1 and V is TRBV2; 13 nucleotides agree with TRBD2. V lost 7 bases to trimming and J lost 8 bases; unmatched junction nucleotides: 8. Per the germline V gene, CDR1 is SNHLY and CDR2 is FYNNEI. This CDR3 contains 15 residues. CDR3 sequence: CASTLTSGGAYEQFF. The CDR3 DNA sequence: TGTGCCAGCACTTTAACTAGCGGGGGGGCTTATGAGCAGTTCTTC.

V is TRBV6-5 and J is TRBJ2-5, with D tentatively TRBD2 (6 bases). The germline CDR1 and CDR2 sequences are MNHEY and SVGAGI. The CDR3 sequence is 15 residues long. V shed 4 bases and J shed 3 bases, with 15 bases lying between them. The CDR3 sequence: CASSFLGVAEETQYF. CDR3 in DNA: TGTGCCAGCAGTTTCCTTGGGGTAGCGGAAGAGACCCAGTACTTC.

The V call is TRBV5-6, the J call TRBJ2-7, with a possible D match to TRBD2 (6 bases). The CDR3 runs 15 residues. V lost 4 bases and J lost 3, with 17 bases in between. The germline gives CDR1 SGHDT, CDR2 YYEEEE. The CDR3 here is CASSPTGVAVYEQYF. The CDR3 DNA reads as TGTGCCAGCAGCCCCACGGGGGTAGCGGTCTACGAGCAGTACTTC.

The sample holds a few counts of this clone. The chain employs TRBV19 and TRBJ1-5; D ambiguous. Trimming took off 3 bases at V and 0 bases at J, with 18 bases between the two ends. This CDR3 is built from 18 residues. Germline CDR1 is LNHDA and CDR2 is SQIVND (reference sequence). DNA of the CDR3: TGTGCCAGTAGTATCGTCGGGGTAGATCCTTATAGCAATCAGCCCCAGCATTTT. It is translated as CASSIVGVDPYSNQPQHF. Looking up the rest from reference TRBV19 and TRBJ1-5 gives the full variable domain: DGGITQSPKYLFRKEGQNVTLSCEQNLNHDAMYWYRQDPGQGLRLIYYSQIVNDFQKGDIAEGYSVSREKKESFPLTVTSAQKNPTAFYLCASSIVGVDPYSNQPQHFGDGTRLSIL.

The V and J genes are TRBV29-1 and TRBJ1-2; D gene unclear. The V end lost 5 bases, the J end lost 0 bases, and 7 bases lay between the germline ends. CDR3 length: 12 amino acids. In germline, CDR1 is SQVTM, CDR2 ANQGSEA. In nucleotides, the CDR3 is TGCAGCGTTCCTAAAGCTAACTATGGCTACACCTTC. This gives the protein CSVPKANYGYTF. The entire variable domain, with the rest obtained from reference TRBV29-1 and TRBJ1-2, is as follows: SAVISQKPSRDICQRGTSLTIQCQVDSQVTMMFWYRQQPGQSLTLIATANQGSEATYESGFVIDKFPISRPNLTFSTLTVSNMSPEDSSIYLCSVPKANYGYTFGSGTRLTVV.

V usage is TRBV30 and J usage is TRBJ2-7, with 8 bases matching TRBD2. V shed 3 bases, J shed 3 bases, and the junction held 19 bases outside the gene matches. CDR1 is GTSNPN, CDR2 SVGIG, per germline (reference sequence). The CDR3 length is 18 residues. CDR3: CAWREIIGGRGVFYEQYF. For the CDR3, the DNA is TGTGCCTGGAGGGAAATAATTGGAGGGCGGGGGGTATTCTACGAGCAGTACTTC.

This clone was seen a few times. The CDR3 bases are TGTGCCAGCAGGGCTAATTACAGGGCGGCGGGTGGCTACACCTTC. This gives the protein CASRANYRAAGGYTF. The chain recombines TRBV9 with TRBJ1-2; D might be TRBD1 (6 bases). The CDR3 is 15 amino acids. The germline V and J ends were trimmed by 5 bases and 7 bases, with 21 bases remaining between them. Germline values: CDR1 SGDLS, CDR2 YYNGEE.

The chain links TRBV5-1 to TRBJ2-5; a possible D gene is TRBD2 (5 bases). Trimming cost V 2 bases and J 5 bases, with 10 bases left between them. There are 13 residues in the CDR3. CDR1 SGHRS and CDR2 YFSETQ come from the germline V gene. Here the CDR3 DNA reads TGCGCCAGCAGCTTCCTAGCCGGGGAGACCCAGTACTTC. Its protein is CASSFLAGETQYF.

J is TRBJ2-3 and V is TRBV5-1, with a weak D call TRBD1 (7 bases). The CDR3 is 17 residues long. The V gene lost 0 bases and the J gene lost 5 bases, with 19 bases spanning the gap. Per the germline V gene, CDR1 is SGHRS and CDR2 is YFSETQ. CDR3 protein: CASSLAFGQEGEDTQYF. The CDR3 nucleotides are TGCGCCAGCAGCTTGGCCTTCGGACAGGAGGGTGAAGATACGCAGTATTTT.

The CDR3 here is CASSLMALEAFF. CDR3 nucleotide sequence: TGTGCCAGCAGCTTAATGGCCCTCGAAGCTTTCTTT. This chain links TRBV7-2 with TRBJ1-1; D gene unclear. CDR1 SGHTA and CDR2 FQGNSA come from the germline V gene. Trimming pared 2 bases from V and 8 bases from J, leaving 9 bases between. The CDR3 is 12 amino acids.

This clone was recorded once. In nucleotides, the CDR3 is TGTGCCAGCAGCTTAGGGTCCAGCCTGTTCTACGAGCAGTACTTC. Its translation: CASSLGSSLFYEQYF. This sequence joins TRBV7-2 and TRBJ2-7; unclear D gene. V lost 1 base and J lost 3, with 13 bases in between. Germline CDR1 SGHTA, CDR2 FQGNSA. The CDR3 totals 15 residues.

V is TRBV25-1 and J is TRBJ2-5, with TRBD1 matching 7 bases. The ends lost 3 bases at V and 2 bases at J; junction bases unmatched: 6. The CDR3 contains 15 residues. Germline CDR1 reads MGHDK; CDR2 reads SYGVNS. CDR3 region: CASSDRDSFQETQYF. CDR3 nucleotide sequence: TGTGCCAGCAGTGACCGGGACAGCTTTCAAGAGACCCAGTACTTC.